The sequence of this T cell receptor beta chain was determined in a study of blood T cell repertoires in COVID-19. Turning to the study itself: Italy, Spain and the United States were the sources of the convalescent and acute COVID-19 samples. PBMCs, B-cell-depleted T cells, or T cells were the source of the cDNA or gDNA that made up the material.

Living in about two dozen US areas, the participants were between roughly 18 and 89 years of age. Recovered Cohort 3 donors showed two negative PCRs, clearance, or symptom resolution. The assay was immunoSEQ multiplex PCR, and TCRdb's table has in-frame clones only and misses some. The sample lists 200,000 to 250,000 clones; over 75% were seen once. Trimming removed 1 base from V and 7 bases from J, with 7 bases in between. This CDR3 region has 13 residues. This rearrangement joins TRBV12-3 or TRBV12-4 to TRBJ2-2, with a tentative D call TRBD2 (5 bases). The receptor's source is a woman aged 55-75 years who had recovered from COVID-19. Specimen: PBMCs or T cells enriched from blood (not recorded which). The CDR3 protein is CASSLVEVGELFF. The CDR3 coding sequence is TGTGCCAGCAGTTTAGTGGAGGTCGGGGAGCTGTTTTTT.